This T cell receptor (beta chain) stems from a study of blood T cells in healthy people across ages. This CDR3 is built from 14 residues. The V end was cut by 11 bases, the J end by 6 bases, with 22 bases between. In germline, CDR1 is MNHNS, CDR2 SASEGT. Study observations and caveats: Percentage of naive T cells showed a strong correlation with TCR beta diversity. Possibly confounding the expanded clonotype changes was the fact that donor CMV status was unknown. Across the age range, TCR beta diversity per million T cells fell in a roughly linear way.

Primed by a sample-barcoded 5' primer and a J-beta primer mix, a second PCR proceeded for about 6 to 11 cycles. TCRdb redid the calling of the 5' RACE reads with MiXCR, one entry per CDR3 protein. The sample consists of hundreds of thousands of distinct CDR3 sequences, 20% to 30% of them appearing once. On this clonotype itself: Its antigen is undetermined.

The same sample was also used in a study of T cells of mothers and their children. From that report: Per child, 2.5 million to 3 million TCR beta CDR3 reads were obtained, against over 9 million per mother.

Specimen: blood. This sequence originates from a boy between 10 and 17 years old in good health. The genes are TRBV6-1 and TRBJ1-1, with D possibly being TRBD1 (6 bases). The CDR3: CAGTSGGGEAEAFF. CDR3 bases: TGTGCCGGAACCTCCGGGGGCGGGGAGGCTGAAGCTTTCTTT.